What follows describes a single TCR beta chain. Its antigen remains unknown. The CDR3 has 12 residues. With 4 bases removed from V and 8 bases from J, the gap between germline ends came to 8 bases. In germline, CDR1 is KGHDR, CDR2 SFDVKD. Separate cDNA molecules received unique molecular identifiers, which the library attached to them. Original processing methods: The median was around 88,000 TCRs per sample, ranging about 20,000 to 690,600. TCRdb analysed the RACE reads with MiXCR anew, one entry per CDR3 protein. The V and J calls and clone size come from TCRdb's table, not from the authors' own analysis. The sample shows approximately 79,000 distinct CDR3 sequences, 8.5% of them seen only once. As to time point: pre-sensitization, week 0. Treatment indicated: therapeutic diphenylcyclopropenone sensitization with weekly scalp DPC. This entry comes from a study of human T cells and chemical hapten exposure.

Study-wide findings and caveats: As the donors had alopecia, their immune response may differ from healthy people's.

The chain recombines TRBV24-1 with TRBJ1-3; TRBD1 is a possible D gene (5 bases). The sequencing used whole blood, collected in connection with sensitization to the hapten diphenylcyclopropenone (DPC). The receptor's source is a man aged 40-50 years with alopecia areata. Some clones in this sample may be carry-over from other donors' samples. This CDR3 is CATSEGADTIYF. CDR3 coding DNA: TGTGCCACCAGTGAAGGGGCGGACACCATATATTTT.